Sequencing of this TCR beta chain was carried out in a study of shared clonotypes between healthy human individuals. Trimming removed 0 bases from V and 1 base from J, with 9 bases in between. CDR1 is KGHSH, CDR2 LQKENI, per germline. The CDR3 consists of 15 residues. Per the original methods: Junction-only immunoSEQ sequences carried no quality scores, so filtering differed. Method: immunoSEQ multiplex PCR; TCRdb's copy keeps in-frame clones and lacks some. V and J calls and clone size are those listed in that table; D and trimming were worked out from the DNA. The data contain hundreds of thousands of clones, roughly 70% of them singletons. Notes on this clone: Its antigen is not identified.

General observations from the study: Sample collection involved blood only; tissue repertoires are likely different. Rarefaction revealed incomplete sorted-subset sequencing despite large depth.

This TCR was sampled from a woman in her 30s in good health. The specimen sequenced was memory CD4+ T cells sorted from blood. Regarding subset: CD45RA-negative fraction. The chain joins TRBV18 to TRBJ1-1; D remains ambiguous. CDR3 region: CASSPPSNRNTEAFF. CDR3 in DNA: TGTGCCAGCTCACCACCCTCGAATCGGAACACTGAAGCTTTCTTT.